This TCR beta chain emerged from a study of shared clonotypes between healthy human individuals (dated by TCRdb to the early 2020s). About the study as a whole: The cohort comprised a couple of women and a few men aged 18 to 49 years. To estimate repertoire size and how much clonotypes are shared between individuals, the study performed deep sequencing of blood TCR repertoires from a few healthy adults. Different laboratories and diverse techniques were used to prepare libraries and sequence TCR repertoires, to increase sequencing depth and limit assay-specific biases. Each donor's leukapheresis produced roughly between about 0.9 and 9.5 billion PBMCs.

The donors were healthy, HIV-negative adults with no recently reported acute infections or vaccinations. Every donor was a Caucasian adult residing in Nashville, Tennessee, USA. For unsorted samples, around 85 million PBMCs were counted, and genomic DNA was extracted using the QIAamp DNA Blood Mini kit. After blood collection by leukapheresis, PBMCs were isolated using Ficoll-Histopaque density gradient centrifugation and then cryopreserved in the vapor phase of liquid nitrogen. From a lookup of the germline V gene (reference sequence), CDR1 and CDR2 are PRHDT and FYEKMQ. Its CDR3 holds 12 amino acids, cysteine through phenylalanine. Just CDR3 DNA is preserved here, 36 bases in frame from base 1. V gives up 2 bases and J gives up 4 bases, and the segment between their germline ends measures 6 bases. TCR CDR3 regions were amplified from genomic DNA by multiplex PCR using the deep immunoSEQ assay. Extracted genomic DNA from each cell subset was spread evenly across all wells of several immunoSEQ 96-well plates, with each plate serving as a replicate. For unsorted PBMC, each replicate PCR was loaded with roughly 0.3 ug genomic DNA, equivalent to 30,000 or so T cell genomes. Unsorted PBMC genomic DNA was sequenced across ten immunoSEQ deep assay plates. Purified libraries were measured with a Qubit 3.0 fluorometer, size-checked on a Bioanalyzer 2100, and measured again with the KAPA Library Quantification kit. Every immunoSEQ 96-well plate was sequenced on a separate single-read 150-cycle Illumina NextSeq 550 flow cell. Per the source publication's procedure: The immunoSEQ output contained only junctional sequences without quality scores, so filtering could not match that applied to full-length reads. Sequences were annotated with PyIR, a Python wrapper for IgBLAST v1.9, and V/J genes and CDR3 were assigned using IMGT germline references. Any read was removed if the V/J assignment was weak (E-value above 1e-6), the CDR3 was missing, or the read contained stop codons, out-of-frame junctions, or ambiguous translated residues. V3J clonotypes were defined as sequences sharing an identical inferred V gene, J gene, and CDR3 amino acid sequence. Percentage overlap between repertoires was computed as shared unique clonotypes divided by the size of the smaller repertoire. RTK rarefaction, the Chao1 estimator, and Recon v2.1 estimates of unobserved clonotypes were used to assess repertoire richness. TCRdb retrieved this table from immuneACCESS and kept in-frame rearrangements only. Not all clones are present; in checked studies, unresolved V genes account for under half, and no reason is known for the remainder. For V, J and clone size, that table is used; D and trimming come from the DNA. This sample holds 400,000 to 500,000 clones; 60% to 85% were observed only once. 13% of the sample is in the top ten clones.

A word on this clone: This clone's antigen is unknown. Nothing much larger sits one base from this clone, and base qualities are not available.

Study-level results and caveats: The small number of donors limited the genetic and exposure-history diversity represented. Only blood was sampled, and tissue TCR repertoires likely differ from those in blood. Pairwise subsampling led to the expectation that sequencing depth would affect the degree of clonotype sharing among donors.

The sequence derives from a middle-aged woman in good health. Some clones in this sample may be carry-over from other donors' samples. This chain joins TRBV13 to TRBJ2-7; no D gene is confidently identified. Sample: PBMCs. The sequenced DNA is TGTGCCAGCAGCTTAAGGGTTTACGAGCAGTACTTC. Its translation is CASSLRVYEQYF. When the CDR3 is completed using the reference TRBV13 and TRBJ2-7 genes on either side, the full variable domain is AAGVIQSPRHLIKEKRETATLKCYPIPRHDTVYWYQQGPGQDPQFLISFYEKMQSDKGSIPDRFSAQQFSDYHSELNMSSLELGDSALYFCASSLRVYEQYFGPGTRLTVT.